One T cell receptor (beta chain) is described in this entry. CDR3 length: 12 residues. Germline V lookup: CDR1 ENHRY, CDR2 SYGVKD. The V segment lost 10 bases and the J segment 4 bases; nucleotides outside the gene matches: 6. This entry is derived from a study of shared clonotypes between healthy human individuals. Profiled with immunoSEQ multiplex PCR; TCRdb holds only in-frame clones, not every one. The sample carries a few hundred thousand clones, approximately 97% recorded once. The sample taken for sequencing was memory CD8+ T cells sorted from blood. The sample's subset: CD45RO+ cells pooled with CCR7-negative TemRA cells. The origin of this receptor is a man aged 25-40 years in good health. The chain links TRBV10-3 to TRBJ1-1; 7 bases match TRBD1. The CDR3 sequence: CATDPGGTEAFF. CDR3 coding DNA: TGTGCCACCGACCCAGGGGGCACTGAAGCTTTCTTT.